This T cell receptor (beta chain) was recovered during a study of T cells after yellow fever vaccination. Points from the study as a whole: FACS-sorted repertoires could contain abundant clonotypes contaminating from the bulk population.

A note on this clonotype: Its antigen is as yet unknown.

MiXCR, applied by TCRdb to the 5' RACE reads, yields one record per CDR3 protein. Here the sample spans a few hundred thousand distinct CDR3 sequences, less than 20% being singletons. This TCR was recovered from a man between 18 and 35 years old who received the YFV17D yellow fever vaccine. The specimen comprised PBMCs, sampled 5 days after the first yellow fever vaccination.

CDR3 bases: TGCGCCAGCAGCCAAGGCGGGGACCTCGAGCAGTACTTC. The encoded protein is CASSQGGDLEQYF. The chain carries TRBV4-3 and TRBJ2-7; D may be TRBD2 (6 bases). There are 13 residues in the CDR3. Trimming shortened V by 1 base and J by 6 bases, and 10 bases separated the two germline ends. Germline assignment: CDR1 LGHNA and CDR2 YSLEER.